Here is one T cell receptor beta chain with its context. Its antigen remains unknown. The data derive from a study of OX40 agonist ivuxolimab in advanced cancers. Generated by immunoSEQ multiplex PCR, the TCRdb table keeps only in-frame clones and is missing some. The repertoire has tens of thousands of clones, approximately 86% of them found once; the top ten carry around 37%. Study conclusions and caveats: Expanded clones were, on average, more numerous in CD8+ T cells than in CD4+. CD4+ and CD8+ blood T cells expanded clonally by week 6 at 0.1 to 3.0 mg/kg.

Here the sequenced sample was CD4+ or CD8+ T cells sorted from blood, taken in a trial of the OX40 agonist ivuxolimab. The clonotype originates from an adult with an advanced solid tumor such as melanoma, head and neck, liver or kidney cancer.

The CDR3 spells CASSPGGEMSSYEQYF. In DNA form, the CDR3 reads TGTGCCAGCAGCCCGGGGGGAGAAATGAGCTCCTACGAGCAGTACTTC. The gene calls are TRBV11-3 and TRBJ2-5; 7 positions agree with TRBD2. The J call is uncertain, as TRBJ2-7 better fits the DNA end. The CDR3 extends over 16 amino acids. Per the germline V gene, CDR1 is SGHNT and CDR2 is YENEEA.